This record looks at one T cell receptor beta chain sequence and its context. The identical CDR3 is also encoded by other nucleotide sequences in the sample. The CDR3 consists of 13 residues. V was trimmed by 3 bases and J by 5 bases, leaving 7 bases between them. Germline V gives CDR1 KGHSH, CDR2 LQKENI. This sample was taken from a study of blood T cell repertoires in COVID-19. Turning to the study itself: T cells, B-cell-depleted T cells, or PBMCs supplied cDNA or gDNA.

Recruited during active infection, patients (from Seattle) were subsequently followed longitudinally. This table comes from immunoSEQ multiplex PCR, and its TCRdb copy is limited to in-frame clones, with some not included. This sample has 150,000 or so clones, with around 87% found just once. The chain has TRBV18 and TRBJ1-4; D not resolved. Material: peripheral blood. This clonotype originated in a man in his 60s with COVID-19, enrolled during active disease. CDR3 sequence reads: CASSPGSNEKLFF. CDR3 coding DNA: TGTGCCAGCTCACCGGGCTCAAATGAAAAACTGTTTTTT.